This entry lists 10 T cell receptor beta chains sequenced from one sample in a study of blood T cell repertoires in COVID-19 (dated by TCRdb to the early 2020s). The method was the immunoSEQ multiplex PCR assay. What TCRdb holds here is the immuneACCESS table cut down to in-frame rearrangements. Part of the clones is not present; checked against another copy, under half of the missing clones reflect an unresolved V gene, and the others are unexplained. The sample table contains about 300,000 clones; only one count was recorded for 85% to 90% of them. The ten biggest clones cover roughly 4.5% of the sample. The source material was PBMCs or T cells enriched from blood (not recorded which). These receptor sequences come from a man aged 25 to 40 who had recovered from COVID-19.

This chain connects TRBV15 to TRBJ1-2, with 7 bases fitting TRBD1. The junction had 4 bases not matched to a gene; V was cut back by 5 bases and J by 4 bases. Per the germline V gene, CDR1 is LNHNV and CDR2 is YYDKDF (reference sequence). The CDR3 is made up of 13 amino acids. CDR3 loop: CATSDGTAYGYTF. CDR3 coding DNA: TGTGCCACCAGCGACGGGACAGCCTATGGCTACACCTTC.

The CDR3 protein is CASSFGTASRSYNSPLHF. CDR3 bases: TGTGCCAGCAGCTTTGGGACAGCATCGAGGTCCTATAATTCACCCCTCCACTTT. This rearrangement joins TRBV7-9 to TRBJ1-6, with 7 nucleotides matching TRBD1. This CDR3 has 18 residues. Germline loops: CDR1 SEHNR, CDR2 FQNEAQ (reference sequence). Losses at the gene ends were 3 bases for V and 1 base for J; bases not matched to a gene: 9.

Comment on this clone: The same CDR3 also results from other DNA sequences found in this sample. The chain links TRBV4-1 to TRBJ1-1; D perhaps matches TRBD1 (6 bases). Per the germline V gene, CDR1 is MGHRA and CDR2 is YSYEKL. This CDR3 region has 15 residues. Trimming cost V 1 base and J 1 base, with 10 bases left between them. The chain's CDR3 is CASSQGQGWNTEAFF. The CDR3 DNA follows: TGCGCCAGCAGCCAAGGTCAGGGGTGGAACACTGAAGCTTTCTTT.

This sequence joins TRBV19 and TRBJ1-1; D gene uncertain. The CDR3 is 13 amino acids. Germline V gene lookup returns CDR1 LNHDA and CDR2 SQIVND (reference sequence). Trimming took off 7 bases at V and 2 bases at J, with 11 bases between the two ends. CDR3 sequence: CASTRVYNTEAFF. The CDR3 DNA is TGTGCCAGTACGAGGGTTTACAACACTGAAGCTTTCTTT.

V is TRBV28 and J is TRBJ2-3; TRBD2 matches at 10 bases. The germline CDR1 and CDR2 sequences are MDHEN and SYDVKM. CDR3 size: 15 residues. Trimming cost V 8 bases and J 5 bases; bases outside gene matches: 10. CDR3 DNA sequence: TGTGCCAGCTCATCAGCGGGGGGGCGGGTAGATACGCAGTATTTT. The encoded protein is CASSSAGGRVDTQYF.

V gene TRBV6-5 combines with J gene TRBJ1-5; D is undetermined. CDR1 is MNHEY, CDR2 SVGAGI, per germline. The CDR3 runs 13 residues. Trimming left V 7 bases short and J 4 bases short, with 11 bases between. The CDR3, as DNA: TGTGCCAGCACGGGGAGCTTTAATCAGCCCCAGCATTTT. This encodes CASTGSFNQPQHF.

CDR3 coding DNA: TGTGCCAGCAGTTCCTCGGGACAGTTGAATTCACCCCTCCACTTT. Translated, it gives CASSSSGQLNSPLHF. The chain has TRBV6-2 or TRBV6-3 and TRBJ1-6, with 7 nucleotides matching TRBD1. The CDR3 contains 15 residues. The trim removed 4 bases at V and 7 bases at J, leaving 7 bases unmatched. Germline V gives CDR1 MNHEY, CDR2 SVGEGT.

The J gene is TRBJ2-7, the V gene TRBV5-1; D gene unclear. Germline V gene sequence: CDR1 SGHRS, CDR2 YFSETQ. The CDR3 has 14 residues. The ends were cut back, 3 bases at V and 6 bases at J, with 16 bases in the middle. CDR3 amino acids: CASSSGFQDTEQYF. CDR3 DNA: TGCGCCAGCAGCTCCGGTTTTCAAGACACCGAGCAGTACTTC.

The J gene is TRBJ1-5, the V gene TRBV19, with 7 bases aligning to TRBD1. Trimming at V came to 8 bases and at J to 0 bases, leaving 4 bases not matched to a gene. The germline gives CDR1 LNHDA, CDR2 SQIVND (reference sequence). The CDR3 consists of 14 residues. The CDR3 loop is CASGQAYSNQPQHF. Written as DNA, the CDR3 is TGTGCCAGTGGACAGGCCTATAGCAATCAGCCCCAGCATTTT. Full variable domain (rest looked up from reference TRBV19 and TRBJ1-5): DGGITQSPKYLFRKEGQNVTLSCEQNLNHDAMYWYRQDPGQGLRLIYYSQIVNDFQKGDIAEGYSVSREKKESFPLTVTSAQKNPTAFYLCASGQAYSNQPQHFGDGTRLSIL.

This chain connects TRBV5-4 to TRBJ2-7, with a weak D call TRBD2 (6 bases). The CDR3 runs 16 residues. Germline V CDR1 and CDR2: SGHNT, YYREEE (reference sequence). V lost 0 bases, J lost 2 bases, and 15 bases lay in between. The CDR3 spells CASSLEVGGAPYEQYF. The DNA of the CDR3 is TGTGCCAGCAGCTTGGAGGTGGGGGGAGCCCCCTACGAGCAGTACTTC.